A selection of T cell receptor beta chains follows, all from one sample in a study of cytomegalovirus exposure and HLA in healthy donors. The method was immunoSEQ multiplex PCR; TCRdb's version includes in-frame clones alone and lacks a portion of them. The ten top clones account for about 3.8%, within a sample of around 78,000 clones. Sequencing was carried out using PBMCs. These receptors originate from a man aged 18 to 29 in good health and CMV-seropositive. CDR3s leave out the opening cysteine and the closing phenylalanine or tryptophan. D genes are given only for firm matches.

D gene	V gene	CDR3 length	J gene	CDR3 protein
TRBD2	TRBV2	13	TRBJ2-1	ASSLGTSTSDEQF
NA	TRBV5-5	15	TRBJ2-7	ASSVALQGLRGYEQY
TRBD2	TRBV29-1	12	TRBJ2-3	SAVGLASADTQY
TRBD2	TRBV30	13	TRBJ2-3	AGTKGAGGTDTQY
TRBD1	TRBV27	12	TRBJ1-1	ASSLRGLNAEAF
TRBD2	TRBV27	13	TRBJ2-3	ASSSLAGGPDTQY
NA	TRBV28	13	TRBJ1-6	ASSPGGGGSSPLH
TRBD1	TRBV19	13	TRBJ1-1	ASSTRQGAVTEAF
TRBD1	TRBV23-1	15	TRBJ1-5	ASLRPGQTTPNQPQH
TRBD1	TRBV5-1	13	TRBJ2-7	ASSFRQGSPYEQY
TRBD1	TRBV5-1	11	TRBJ1-1	ASSLWDSTEAF
NA	TRBV5-1	12	NA	ASSPLDSSYEQY
NA	TRBV6-5	14	TRBJ1-5	ASSSKGIYSNQPQH
TRBD1	TRBV5-8	14	TRBJ2-5	ASSLEGQGGKETQY
TRBD2	TRBV5-4	13	TRBJ2-1	ASSVSGGAYNEQF
NA	TRBV6-6	10	TRBJ2-7	ASSIGAYEQY
NA	TRBV28	12	TRBJ2-7	ASSFQGTNYEQY
TRBD1	TRBV19	13	TRBJ2-7	ASSIPGTGSYEQY
TRBD1	TRBV9	14	TRBJ1-4	ASSSDTGVTNEKLF
NA	TRBV7-6	13	TRBJ1-1	ASSLAPGSNTEAF
TRBD1	TRBV30	13	TRBJ2-7	AWSSSGQVLYEQY
NA	TRBV28	12	TRBJ2-7	ASSHRMVSYEQY
NA	TRBV4-1	13	TRBJ2-7	ASSQDSEQPYEQY
TRBD2	TRBV2	10	TRBJ2-5	ASRGGVGPQY
NA	TRBV19	10	TRBJ2-7	ASSYRAYEQY
TRBD2	TRBV9	11	TRBJ2-1	ASTGSGGGEQF
TRBD2	TRBV14	14	TRBJ2-1	ASSQGVAGLYNEQF
TRBD1	TRBV29-1	10	TRBJ2-1	SGRTGLNEQF
TRBD2	TRBV5-6	13	TRBJ2-1	ASSLGGLVSNEQF
NA	TRBV7-9	12	TRBJ1-1	ASSFFQKNTEAF
NA	TRBV7-9	13	TRBJ1-1	ASSSTTDMNTEAF
NA	TRBV27	10	TRBJ2-7	ASSLSGIEQY
NA	TRBV9	13	TRBJ1-4	ASSVDRTTNEKLF
NA	TRBV5-1	12	TRBJ1-1	ASSLEGVHTEAF
TRBD2	TRBV2	16	TRBJ2-1	ASRPGLAGGPSYNEQF
NA	TRBV6-1	17	TRBJ1-4	ASSDPARDTWYDNEKLF
NA	TRBV7-8	13	TRBJ2-5	ASSLGRTAGETQY
TRBD1	TRBV28	13	TRBJ1-1	ASSSWDRVGTEAF
NA	TRBV15	13	TRBJ1-1	ATSRDQGSNTEAF
TRBD1	TRBV13	13	TRBJ2-1	ASRFTGGSYNEQF
TRBD2	TRBV7-6	13	TRBJ2-5	ASSWGGLSGETQY
NA	TRBV5-1	11	TRBJ1-2	ASSPLEGMGYT
TRBD2	TRBV5-1	13	TRBJ2-2	ASSLESGKTGELF
TRBD1	TRBV27	12	TRBJ1-1	ASRLTGGDTEAF
NA	TRBV19	12	TRBJ1-5	ASSNQGGNQPQH
TRBD2	TRBV6-6	12	TRBJ2-5	ASSFGRAEETQY
NA	TRBV9	13	TRBJ2-7	ASSVGLAQTYEQY
NA	TRBV28	13	TRBJ1-5	ASSRPFTADQPQH
TRBD1	TRBV5-6	10	TRBJ2-7	ASGTGAYEQY
NA	TRBV30	10	TRBJ1-2	AWSTVLYGYT
TRBD2	TRBV19	15	TRBJ2-1	ASSRRLAGVRDNEQF
NA	TRBV5-1	10	TRBJ1-1	ASSFGTPEAF
NA	TRBV28	13	TRBJ2-5	ASSTSWSDQETQY
NA	TRBV5-1	14	TRBJ2-3	ASSLRSQGGTDTQY
NA	TRBV19	10	TRBJ1-1	ASGGSHTEAF
NA	TRBV28	10	TRBJ1-2	ASSRDNYGYT
TRBD1	TRBV2	12	TRBJ1-2	ASTADRLGYGYT
NA	TRBV27	12	TRBJ1-5	ASSLIGADQPQH